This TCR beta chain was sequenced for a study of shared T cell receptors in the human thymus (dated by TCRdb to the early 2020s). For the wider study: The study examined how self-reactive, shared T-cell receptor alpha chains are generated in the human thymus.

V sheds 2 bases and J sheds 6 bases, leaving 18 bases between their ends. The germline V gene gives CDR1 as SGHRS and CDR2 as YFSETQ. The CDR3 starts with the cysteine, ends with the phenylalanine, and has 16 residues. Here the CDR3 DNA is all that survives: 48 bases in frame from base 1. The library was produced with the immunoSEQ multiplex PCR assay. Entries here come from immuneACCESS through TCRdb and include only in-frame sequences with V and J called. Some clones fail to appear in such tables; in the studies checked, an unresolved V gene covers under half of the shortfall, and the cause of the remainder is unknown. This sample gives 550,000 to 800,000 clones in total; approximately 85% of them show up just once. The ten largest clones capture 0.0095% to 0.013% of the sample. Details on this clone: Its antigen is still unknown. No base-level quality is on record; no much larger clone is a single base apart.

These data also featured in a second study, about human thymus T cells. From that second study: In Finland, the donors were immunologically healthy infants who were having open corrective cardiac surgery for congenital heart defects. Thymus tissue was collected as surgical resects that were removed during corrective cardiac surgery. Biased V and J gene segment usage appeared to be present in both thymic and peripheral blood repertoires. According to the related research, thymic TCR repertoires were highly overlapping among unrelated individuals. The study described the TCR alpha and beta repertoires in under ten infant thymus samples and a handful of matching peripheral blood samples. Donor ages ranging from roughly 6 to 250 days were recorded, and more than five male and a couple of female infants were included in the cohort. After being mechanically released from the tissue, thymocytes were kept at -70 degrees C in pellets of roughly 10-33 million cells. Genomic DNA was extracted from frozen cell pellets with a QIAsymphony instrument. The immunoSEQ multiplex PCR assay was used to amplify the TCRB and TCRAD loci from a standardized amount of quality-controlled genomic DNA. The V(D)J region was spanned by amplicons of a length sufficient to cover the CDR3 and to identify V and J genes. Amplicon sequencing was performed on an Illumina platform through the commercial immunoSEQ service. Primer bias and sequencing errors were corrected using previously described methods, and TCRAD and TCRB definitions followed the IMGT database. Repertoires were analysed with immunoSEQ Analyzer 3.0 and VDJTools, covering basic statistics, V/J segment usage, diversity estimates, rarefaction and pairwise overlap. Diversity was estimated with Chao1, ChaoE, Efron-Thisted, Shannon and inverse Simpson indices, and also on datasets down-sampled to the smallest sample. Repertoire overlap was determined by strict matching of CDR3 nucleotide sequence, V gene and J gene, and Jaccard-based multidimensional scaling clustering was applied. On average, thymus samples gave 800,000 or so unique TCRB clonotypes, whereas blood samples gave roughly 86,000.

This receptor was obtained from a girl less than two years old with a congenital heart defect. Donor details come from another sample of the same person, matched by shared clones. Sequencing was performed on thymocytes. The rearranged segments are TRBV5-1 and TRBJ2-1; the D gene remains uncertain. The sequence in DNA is TGCGCCAGCAGCTTACTGGGCCGCCCTAAAAGCAATGAGCAGTTCTTC. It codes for CASSLLGRPKSNEQFF.